These 24 T cell receptor beta chains were all obtained from the same sample, sequenced in a study of blood T cell repertoires in COVID-19. The method was immunoSEQ multiplex PCR; TCRdb's version includes in-frame clones alone and lacks a portion of them. Here the sample spans roughly 330,000 clones, around 87% being singletons. The sequencing input was PBMCs or T cells enriched from blood (not recorded which). The receptor source for this set is a woman in her 30s who had recovered from COVID-19.

The chain links TRBV24-1 to TRBJ1-2; no clear D gene. CDR3 size: 12 residues. V dropped 2 bases and J dropped 8 bases, with 8 bases sitting between them. Germline V CDR1 and CDR2: KGHDR, SFDVKD. The CDR3, as DNA: TGTGCCACCAGTGATTATGGAGGCGGCTACACCTTC. Its protein is CATSDYGGGYTF.

This chain links TRBV6-5 with TRBJ2-7; 7 bases agree with TRBD1. Unmatched junction bases numbered 8, after V lost 2 bases and J lost 7 bases. This CDR3 has 14 amino acids. Germline V gene sequence: CDR1 MNHEY, CDR2 SVGAGI. CDR3 loop: CASSYQDRDREQYF. CDR3 in DNA: TGTGCCAGCAGTTACCAAGACAGGGATCGGGAGCAGTACTTC.

The genes are TRBV6-5 and TRBJ1-5; TRBD1 might be the D (6 bases). The germline V gene encodes CDR1 MNHEY and CDR2 SVGAGI. This CDR3 is 14 amino acids long. Trimming stripped 6 bases from V and 6 bases from J, with 15 bases between. The DNA of the CDR3 is TGTGCCAGCAGCCGTGGGGACAAGATTCAGCCCCAGCATTTT. It specifies CASSRGDKIQPQHF.

The chain links TRBV5-1 to TRBJ2-7; the match to TRBD2 covers 12 bases. V lost 5 bases to trimming and J lost 0 bases; unmatched junction nucleotides: 3. Per germline, CDR1 SGHRS and CDR2 YFSETQ. The CDR3 is 15 residues long. CDR3: CASRMGLAGSYEQYF. DNA of the CDR3: TGCGCCAGCAGAATGGGACTAGCGGGCTCCTACGAGCAGTACTTC.

The chain uses TRBV5-1 and TRBJ2-2, with 7 bases aligning to TRBD1. Germline trimming cut 0 bases from V and 6 bases from J; bases unmatched to any gene: 5. Germline CDR1 reads SGHRS; CDR2 reads YFSETQ. This CDR3 is built from 15 residues. CDR3: CASSLAWQGAGELFF. CDR3 coding DNA: TGCGCCAGCAGCTTGGCCTGGCAGGGGGCCGGGGAGCTGTTTTTT.

In the case of this clone: Other DNA sequences in this sample translate to the same CDR3. The rearrangement joins TRBV18 to TRBJ2-5; the D is unclear. Germline lookup yields CDR1 KGHSH and CDR2 LQKENI. This CDR3 has 13 residues. The V gene lost 3 bases and the J gene lost 5 bases, with 10 bases spanning the gap. The CDR3, as DNA: TGTGCCAGCTCACCGGGCCTAAGGGAGACCCAGTACTTC. Amino acid sequence: CASSPGLRETQYF.

The rearrangement uses TRBV18 and TRBJ1-2, with D perhaps TRBD1 (5 bases). Looked up from germline, CDR1 is KGHSH and CDR2 is LQKENI. CDR3 length: 14 amino acids. Trimming shortened V by 3 bases and J by 2 bases, and 10 bases separated the two germline ends. CDR3 coding DNA: TGTGCCAGCTCACCCGCTGGACAAAACTATGGCTACACCTTC. It codes for CASSPAGQNYGYTF.

This chain joins TRBV5-4 and TRBJ2-2, with 8 positions matching TRBD2. J gave up 0 bases and V 4 bases, and 2 bases lay outside the gene matches. This CDR3 region has 15 residues. CDR1 and CDR2 from the germline V gene are SGHNT and YYREEE (reference sequence). The CDR3 protein is CASSRGGPNTGELFF. In DNA form, the CDR3 reads TGTGCCAGCAGCCGGGGGGGCCCGAACACCGGGGAGCTGTTTTTT.

V gene TRBV5-1 combines with J gene TRBJ1-6; D unclear. The CDR3 contains 14 residues. CDR1 is SGHRS and CDR2 is YFSETQ in the germline V gene. V shed 0 bases and J shed 11 bases, with 12 bases lying between them. The CDR3 sequence is CASSLETPEAPLHF. DNA of the CDR3: TGCGCCAGCAGCTTGGAAACCCCAGAGGCACCCCTCCACTTT.

The chain carries TRBV21-1 and TRBJ1-4; the table names TRBD1, a call not compared with the DNA. TRBV21-1 counts as a pseudogene. The CDR3 sequence is 16 residues long. As DNA, the CDR3 is TGTGCCAGCAGCCGTCGATCCGGGACATGTGGTGAAAAACTGTTTTTT. Translating gives CASSRRSGTCGEKLFF.

The chain carries TRBV7-2 and TRBJ2-5; D call uncertain. The CDR3 runs 14 residues. From germline, CDR1 is SGHTA and CDR2 FQGNSA. Trimming left V 1 base short and J 4 bases short, with 10 bases between. The DNA for the CDR3 is TGTGCCAGCAGCTTAGGTGCTCGCGGAGAGACCCAGTACTTC. Residues: CASSLGARGETQYF.

This rearrangement joins TRBV20-1 to TRBJ2-3; D unresolved. V lost 8 bases, J lost 3 bases, and 6 bases lay in between. Germline V gene lookup returns CDR1 DFQATT and CDR2 SNEGSKA (reference sequence). This CDR3 is built from 10 residues. CDR3 loop: CSLETDTQYF. The CDR3 nucleotides read TGCAGTCTAGAGACAGATACGCAGTATTTT.

Notes on this clone: Other DNA variants within this sample encode the same CDR3. The rearrangement joins TRBV12-3 or TRBV12-4 to TRBJ1-2, with 9 positions matching TRBD1. Trimming took 5 bases from V and 3 from J; bases not matched to a gene: 1. The CDR3 runs to 13 residues. The CDR3 reads CASSGDRDYGYTF. CDR3 in DNA: TGTGCCAGCAGTGGGGACAGGGACTATGGCTACACCTTC.

The chain combines TRBV18 with TRBJ2-5, with 7 bases fitting TRBD2. Trimming at V came to 3 bases and at J to 2 bases, leaving 9 bases not matched to a gene. The CDR3 has 16 residues. Germline loops: CDR1 KGHSH, CDR2 LQKENI. This CDR3 reads CASSPSPRGDQETQYF. The CDR3 DNA sequence: TGTGCCAGCTCACCTTCACCTCGGGGGGATCAAGAGACCCAGTACTTC.

The J gene is TRBJ2-5, the V gene TRBV5-1; D might be TRBD2 (7 bases). V lost 8 bases, J lost 5 bases, and 16 bases lay in between. The CDR3 is 13 amino acids. Looked up from germline, CDR1 is SGHRS and CDR2 is YFSETQ. The CDR3 region is CASTLGGAETQYF. The CDR3, as DNA: TGCGCCAGTACGTTAGGGGGGGCTGAGACCCAGTACTTC. Variable domain in full (rest from reference TRBV5-1 and TRBJ2-5): KAGVTQTPRYLIKTRGQQVTLSCSPISGHRSVSWYQQTPGQGLQFLFEYFSETQRNKGNFPGRFSGRQFSNSRSEMNVSTLELGDSALYLCASTLGGAETQYFGPGTRLLVL.

The chain links TRBV6-5 to TRBJ1-4; D gene unclear. The V end lost 0 bases, the J end lost 5 bases, and 10 bases lay between the germline ends. The CDR3 length is 15 residues. Germline assignment: CDR1 MNHEY and CDR2 SVGAGI. CDR3 DNA: TGTGCCAGCAGTTACTCGCAGGACTCGAATGAAAAACTGTTTTTT. Translated: CASSYSQDSNEKLFF.

In its sample, this clone was seen many times. The gene calls are TRBV7-2 and TRBJ2-3; 13 nucleotides agree with TRBD2. The junction had 9 bases not matched to a gene; V was cut back by 4 bases and J by 2 bases. CDR1 is SGHTA and CDR2 is FQGNSA in the germline V gene. The CDR3 runs to 18 residues. Here the CDR3 DNA reads TGTGCCAGCAGCTCCACCCGGACTAGCGGGGGCTCCACAGATACGCAGTATTTT. Amino acids: CASSSTRTSGGSTDTQYF.

The chain uses TRBV5-6 and TRBJ1-6; D is uncertain. Trimming left V 2 bases short and J 0 bases short, with 15 bases between. This CDR3 region has 18 residues. Germline values: CDR1 SGHDT, CDR2 YYEEEE. CDR3 coding DNA: TGTGCCAGCAGCTTACTAGGGCGCGAGAGCTCCTATAATTCACCCCTCCACTTT. Residues: CASSLLGRESSYNSPLHF.

The rearrangement joins TRBV27 to TRBJ2-7; D gene uncertain. This CDR3 is 14 amino acids long. The V gene lost 2 bases and the J gene lost 0 bases, with 8 bases spanning the gap. Per the germline V gene, CDR1 is MNHEY and CDR2 is SMNVEV (reference sequence). This CDR3 reads CASSLGANSYEQYF. The CDR3 DNA reads TGTGCCAGCAGTTTAGGAGCAAACTCCTACGAGCAGTACTTC.

The rearrangement links TRBV7-2 to TRBJ1-3; tentatively, D is TRBD1 (5 bases). The CDR3 has 15 residues. The V gene lost 5 bases and the J gene lost 4 bases, with 15 bases spanning the gap. CDR1 and CDR2 from the germline V gene are SGHTA and FQGNSA. CDR3 in amino acids: CASSPLGPLGNTIYF. CDR3 nucleotide sequence: TGTGCCAGCAGCCCCCTGGGGCCCTTGGGAAACACCATATATTTT.

The chain is built from TRBV13 and TRBJ1-3; 8 nucleotides line up with TRBD1. After removal of 5 bases from V and 8 bases from J, the junction contained 8 bases not matched to a gene. This CDR3 is built from 14 residues. Germline CDR1 PRHDT, CDR2 FYEKMQ (reference sequence). CDR3 bases: TGTGCCAGCAGCCGGGGTCTGGGACAGGACACCATATATTTT. Protein product: CASSRGLGQDTIYF. The full variable domain, in which reference TRBV13 and TRBJ1-3 provide the parts outside the CDR3, is AAGVIQSPRHLIKEKRETATLKCYPIPRHDTVYWYQQGPGQDPQFLISFYEKMQSDKGSIPDRFSAQQFSDYHSELNMSSLELGDSALYFCASSRGLGQDTIYFGEGSWLTVV.

The CDR3 nucleotides read TGTGCCAGCAGCCCGGGGACACATAGCAATCAGCCCCAGCATTTT. Translated: CASSPGTHSNQPQHF. The chain joins TRBV3-1 (or the pseudogene TRBV3-2) to TRBJ1-5; tentative D call: TRBD1 (6 bases). Trimming shortened V by 4 bases and J by 0 bases, and 10 bases separated the two germline ends. This CDR3 contains 15 residues. Germline CDR1 and CDR2: LGHDT and YNNKEL (reference sequence).

V usage is TRBV5-1 and J usage is TRBJ2-1, with D possibly TRBD1 on 5 matching bases. In germline, CDR1 is SGHRS, CDR2 YFSETQ. V lost 0 bases and J lost 0, with 10 bases in between. There are 16 residues in the CDR3. The CDR3 is CASSLDGANSYNEQFF. In nucleotides, the CDR3 is TGCGCCAGCAGCTTGGATGGGGCCAACTCCTACAATGAGCAGTTCTTC.

The chain combines TRBV5-4 with TRBJ1-6; TRBD1 might be the D (6 bases). This CDR3 region has 14 residues. V was trimmed by 6 bases and J by 6 bases, leaving 13 bases between them. Per the germline V gene, CDR1 is SGHNT and CDR2 is YYREEE (reference sequence). CDR3 DNA sequence: TGTGCCAGCATGAGACAGGAGATTAATTCACCCCTCCACTTT. Translated, it gives CASMRQEINSPLHF.